These T cell receptor beta chains were read from a single sample in a study of tumor-infiltrating lymphocytes in primary liver carcinoma. TCRdb used MiXCR to reprocess the multiplex PCR reads, holding one entry per CDR3 protein. The repertoire includes about 92,000 distinct CDR3 sequences, about 73% of them detected once, and around 27% sits in the top ten. Sequenced material: tumor-adjacent normal liver tissue. These receptors were obtained from a man in his forties with primary liver carcinoma and hepatitis B virus infection. Both conserved end residues are part of each CDR3. D genes are given only for firm matches. Not every row has a clone size; where given, it reads once, few, many or a size class.

length	V	size	J	D	CDR3	DNA
14	TRBV20-1	.	TRBJ1-2	.	CSARAPGLSSGYTF	TGCAGTGCTAGAGCCCCCGGGTTGTCGAGTGGCTACACCTTC
14	TRBV11-2	few	TRBJ2-7	.	CASSLGLSLYEQYF	TGTGCCAGCAGCTTGGGACTTAGTCTCTACGAACAGTACTTC
11	TRBV24-1	.	TRBJ2-1	.	CATSADNEQFF	TGTGCCACCAGTGCCGACAATGAGCAGTTCTTC
13	TRBV30	many	TRBJ2-3	.	CACIPGGTDTQYF	TGTGCCTGTATACCGGGGGGCACAGATACGCAGTATTTT
15	TRBV14	once	TRBJ2-1	TRBD1	CANSHPGGSYNEQFF	TGTGCCAACAGTCACCCAGGGGGAAGTTACAATGAGCAGTTCTTC
13	TRBV30	.	TRBJ2-2	.	CTWRLLTHGELFF	TGTACCTGGAGGCTCCTTACTCACGGGGAGCTGTTTTTT
21	TRBV5-1	once	TRBJ2-6	.	CVSSSLRPGTAITSGANILTF	TGCGTCAGCAGCTCCCTTCGACCGGGAACTGCAATTACCTCTGGTGCCAACATCCTGACTTTC
14	TRBV28	.	TRBJ1-1	TRBD1	CASSPGTAYTEAFF	TGTGCCAGCAGCCCCGGGACAGCTTACACTGAAGCTTTCTTT
15	TRBV28	once	TRBJ1-1	.	CASSYHGSEGTEAFF	TGTGCCAGCAGTTACCATGGCAGTGAGGGCACTGAAGCTTTCTTT
13	TRBV5-1	few	TRBJ2-7	.	CASSLGSPYERYF	TGCGCCAGCAGCTTGGGCAGCCCCTACGAGCGGTACTTC
12	TRBV7-8	.	TRBJ1-1	.	CASSFIRGEAFF	TGTGCCAGCAGCTTCATCCGGGGTGAAGCCTTCTTT
16	TRBV11-2	once	TRBJ2-1	.	CATSLAYLALYNEQFF	TGTGCCACCAGCCTAGCGTATCTAGCGCTTTACAATGAGCAGTTCTTC
12	TRBV12-3/TRBV12-4	once	TRBJ1-1	.	CASTMYNTEAFF	TGTGCCAGCACGATGTACAACACTGAAGCTTTCTTT
14	TRBV7-9	few	TRBJ1-4	TRBD1	CASSLQQGTQKLFF	TGTGCCAGCAGCTTACAACAGGGGACACAAAAACTGTTTTTT
15	TRBV4-2	many	TRBJ2-7	TRBD1	CASSQQGQDFYEQYF	TGTGCCAGCAGCCAGCAGGGACAGGATTTCTACGAGCAGTACTTC
19	TRBV6-6	few	TRBJ2-7	TRBD2	CASRPGGLAGGSGLYEQYF	TGTGCCAGCAGACCAGGAGGTCTAGCGGGAGGTTCCGGACTGTACGAGCAGTACTTC
14	TRBV29-1	many	TRBJ2-1	TRBD2	CSVLGLAFYNEQFF	TGCAGCGTCTTGGGACTAGCGTTCTACAATGAGCAGTTCTTC
15	TRBV28	few	TRBJ1-4	TRBD1	CASSFGGQGQEKLFF	TGTGCCAGCAGTTTCGGGGGACAGGGACAAGAAAAACTGTTTTTT
17	TRBV11-1	.	TRBJ2-1	TRBD2	CASSLGLAGEVVNERFF	TGTGCCAGCAGCCTGGGACTAGCGGGGGAAGTTGTCAATGAGCGGTTCTTC
16	TRBV30	.	TRBJ2-1	.	CAWMAGAGQSYNEQFF	TGTGCCTGGATGGCAGGTGCGGGCCAGTCGTACAATGAGCAGTTCTTC
17	TRBV11-2	.	TRBJ2-7	.	CASSLSFGTPSSYEQYF	TGTGCCAGCAGCTTAAGCTTCGGGACACCCAGCTCCTACGAGCAGTATTTC
11	TRBV7-9	.	TRBJ2-4	.	CASSAENIQCF	TGTGCCAGCAGCGCAGAAAACATTCAGTGCTTC
14	TRBV6-5	.	TRBJ2-1	.	CASRTGAEYNEQFF	TGTGCCAGCAGAACCGGGGCAGAGTACAATGAGCAGTTCTTC
14	TRBV6-1	few	TRBJ2-7	TRBD1	CASSERGQAYKQYF	TGTGCCAGCAGTGAACGGGGACAGGCCTACAAGCAGTACTTC
13	TRBV6-1	many	TRBJ2-7	.	CASSPQMGYEQYF	TGTGCCAGCAGTCCCCAGATGGGGTACGAGCAGTACTTC
15	TRBV12-3/TRBV12-4	.	TRBJ2-3	TRBD2	CTSSIGLAGIVTQYF	TGTACCAGCAGTATCGGACTAGCGGGAATTGTTACGCAGTATTTT
16	TRBV30	.	TRBJ1-4	.	CAWSDPPVQANEKLFF	TGTGCCTGGAGCGACCCCCCGGTACAGGCGAATGAAAAACTGTTTTTT
13	TRBV6-1	.	TRBJ1-6	.	CASNGTYNSPLDF	TGTGCCAGCAATGGGACTTATAATTCACCCCTCGACTTT
19	TRBV11-2	.	TRBJ2-7	TRBD2	CASSSVTGLVGAVIYEQYF	TGTGCCAGCAGCTCCGTCACGGGACTAGTGGGCGCGGTCATCTACGAGCAATACTTC
14	TRBV12-3/TRBV12-4	many	TRBJ2-1	TRBD2	CASMTSGIMGEQFF	TGTGCCAGCATGACTAGCGGGATAATGGGTGAGCAGTTCTTC
16	TRBV28	.	TRBJ2-3	.	CASNLSAGSITDTQYF	TGTGCCAGCAATTTATCGGCAGGTTCGATCACAGATACGCAGTATTTT
12	TRBV6-5	medium-sized	TRBJ2-7	.	CASTSDSYEQYF	TGTGCCAGCACTAGCGACTCCTACGAGCAGTACTTC
16	TRBV5-4	.	TRBJ2-2	TRBD1	CVSQLEIRGRTGELFF	TGTGTCAGCCAGCTTGAAATCAGGGGGCGGACAGGGGAGCTGTTTTTT
15	TRBV6-5	.	TRBJ1-1	.	CASSYGWGCPTEAFF	TGTGCCAGCAGTTATGGTTGGGGATGCCCTACTGAAGCTTTCTTT
15	TRBV11-2	.	TRBJ2-2	.	CVNSLFGGSAGELFF	TGTGTCAACAGCTTATTCGGGGGTTCGGCCGGGGAGCTGTTTTTT
14	TRBV12-3/TRBV12-4	many	TRBJ2-3	TRBD2	CASSFSGSSDTQYF	TGTGCCAGCAGTTTCAGCGGGAGCTCGGATACGCAGTATTTT
14	TRBV12-3/TRBV12-4	many	TRBJ1-3	TRBD1	CASSLEGAPNTIYF	TGTGCCAGCAGTTTAGAGGGGGCTCCCAACACCATATATTTT
13	TRBV29-1	.	TRBJ2-5	.	CNVEGLNKEAQYF	TGCAACGTTGAGGGGCTTAACAAAGAGGCCCAGTACTTC
14	TRBV11-1	.	TRBJ2-1	.	CASSPSQGSYEQFF	TGCGCCAGCAGCCCCTCACAGGGTTCCTACGAGCAGTTCTTC
12	TRBV29-1	.	TRBJ1-1	.	CSVGKENTEAFF	TGCAGCGTTGGCAAGGAGAACACTGAAGCTTTCTTT
13	TRBV29-1	.	TRBJ2-7	.	CTVDAGPGYEQYF	TGCACCGTTGACGCGGGTCCGGGCTACGAACAGTACTTC
15	TRBV29-1	many	TRBJ2-7	.	CSVEDAGGAGYEQYF	TGCAGCGTTGAAGATGCCGGCGGGGCAGGGTACGAGCAGTACTTC
17	TRBV11-2	.	TRBJ2-2	TRBD1	CVSSLDANQGAAGGLFF	TGTGTCAGCAGCTTAGATGCAAACCAGGGGGCCGCCGGGGGGCTGTTTTTT
13	TRBV30	few	TRBJ1-4	.	CAWSGGNNEKLFF	TGTGCCTGGAGTGGAGGGAATAATGAAAAACTGTTTTTT
15	TRBV5-6	many	TRBJ2-3	.	CASSLGGLAADTQYF	TGTGCCAGCAGCTTGGGGGGACTCGCAGCGGATACGCAGTATTTT
13	TRBV20-1	.	TRBJ2-5	.	CSEGGQLGDTQYF	TGCAGTGAGGGGGGCCAGTTGGGAGATACCCAGTACTTC
13	TRBV6-5	.	TRBJ1-1	.	CTSSYSTGAEAFF	TGTACCAGCAGTTACTCGACTGGGGCTGAAGCTTTCTTT
15	TRBV11-2	.	TRBJ1-1	.	CASSLDMGGRDEAFF	TGTGCCAGCAGCTTAGATATGGGGGGAAGGGATGAAGCTTTCTTT